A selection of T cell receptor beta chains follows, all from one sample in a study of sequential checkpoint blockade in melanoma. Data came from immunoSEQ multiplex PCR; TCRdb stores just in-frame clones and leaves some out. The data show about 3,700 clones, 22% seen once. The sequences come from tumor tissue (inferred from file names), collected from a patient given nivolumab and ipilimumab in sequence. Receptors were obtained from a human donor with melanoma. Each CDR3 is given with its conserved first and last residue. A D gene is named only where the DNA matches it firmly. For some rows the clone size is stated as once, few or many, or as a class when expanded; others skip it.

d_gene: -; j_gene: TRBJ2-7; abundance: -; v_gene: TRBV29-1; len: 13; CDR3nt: TGCAGCGGCACCGTGGGACGGGGCTACGAGCAGTACTTC; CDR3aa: CSGTVGRGYEQYF
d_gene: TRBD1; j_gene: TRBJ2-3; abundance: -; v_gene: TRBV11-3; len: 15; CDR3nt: TGTGCCAGCAGCTCCAGACAGGGGGCAACAGATACGCAGTATTTT; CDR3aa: CASSSRQGATDTQYF
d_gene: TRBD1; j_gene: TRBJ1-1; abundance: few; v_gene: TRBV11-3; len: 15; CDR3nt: TGTGCCAGCAGCTCAACCAGGGGGCGAGACACTGAAGCTTTCTTT; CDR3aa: CASSSTRGRDTEAFF
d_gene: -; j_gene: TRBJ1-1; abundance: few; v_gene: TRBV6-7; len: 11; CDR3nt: TGTGCCAGCACGGCCGGACCCGAAGCTTTCTTT; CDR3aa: CASTAGPEAFF
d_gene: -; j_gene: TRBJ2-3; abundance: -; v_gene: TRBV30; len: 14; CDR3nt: TGTGCCTGGAGGTTGGGGGATCTGACAGATACGCAGTATTTT; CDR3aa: CAWRLGDLTDTQYF
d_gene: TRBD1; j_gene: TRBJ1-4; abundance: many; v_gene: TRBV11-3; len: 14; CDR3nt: TGTGCCAGCAGCCCACCGGGACAGGATGAAAAACTGTTTTTT; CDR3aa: CASSPPGQDEKLFF
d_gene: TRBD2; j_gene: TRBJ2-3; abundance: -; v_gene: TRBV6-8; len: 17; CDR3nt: TGTGCCAGCAGTACTTTCCGCGATAGCGGGGGGCGGGATACGCAGTATTTT; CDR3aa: CASSTFRDSGGRDTQYF
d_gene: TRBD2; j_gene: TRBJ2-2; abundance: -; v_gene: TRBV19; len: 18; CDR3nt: TGTGCCAGTAGTATAGATGCCCCTCGGACTAGCGGGGGCTGGGAGCTGTTTTTT; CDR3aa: CASSIDAPRTSGGWELFF
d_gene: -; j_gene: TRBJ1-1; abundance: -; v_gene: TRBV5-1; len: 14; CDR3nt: TGCGCCAGCAGCTTGTCGGGGACCCCCACTGAAGCTTTCTTT; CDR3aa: CASSLSGTPTEAFF
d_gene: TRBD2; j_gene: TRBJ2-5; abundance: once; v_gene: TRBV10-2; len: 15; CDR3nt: TGCGCCAGCAGTGAGGGACTAGCGGGAGTAGAGACCCAGTACTTC; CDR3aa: CASSEGLAGVETQYF
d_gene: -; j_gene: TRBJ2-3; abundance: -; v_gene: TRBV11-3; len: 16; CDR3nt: TGTGCCAGCAGCCAGAGGAGGGTTTTCTCCACAGATACGCAGTATTTT; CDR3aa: CASSQRRVFSTDTQYF
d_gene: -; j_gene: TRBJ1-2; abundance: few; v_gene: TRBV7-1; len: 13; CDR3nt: TGTGCCAGCAGCTTAGATGCAGGGAATGGCTACACCTTC; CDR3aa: CASSLDAGNGYTF
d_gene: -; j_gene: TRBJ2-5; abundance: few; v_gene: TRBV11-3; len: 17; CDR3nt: TGTGCCAGCAGCTTATCTGTTCAAGTCGCAGGTCAAGAGACCCAGTACTTC; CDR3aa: CASSLSVQVAGQETQYF
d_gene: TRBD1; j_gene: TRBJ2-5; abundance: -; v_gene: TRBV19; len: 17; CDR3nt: TGTGCCAGTAGTATTCCCTCGGACAGGGGGGGACGGGAGACCCAGTACTTC; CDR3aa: CASSIPSDRGGRETQYF
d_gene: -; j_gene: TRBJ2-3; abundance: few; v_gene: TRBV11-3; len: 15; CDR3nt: TGTGCTAGCAGCTCCGGGTCACGTAGCACAGATACGCAGTATTTT; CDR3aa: CASSSGSRSTDTQYF
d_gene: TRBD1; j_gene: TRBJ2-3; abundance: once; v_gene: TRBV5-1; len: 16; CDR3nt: TGCGCCAGCAGCTTACAGGGGGCGGTAACCACAGATACGCAGTATTTT; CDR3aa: CASSLQGAVTTDTQYF
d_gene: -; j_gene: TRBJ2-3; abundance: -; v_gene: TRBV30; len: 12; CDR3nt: TGTGCCTGGAGTGCTGCATCCGATACGCAGTATTTT; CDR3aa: CAWSAASDTQYF
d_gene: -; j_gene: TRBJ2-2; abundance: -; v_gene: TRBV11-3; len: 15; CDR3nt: TGTGCCAGCAGCTTATTTTTAACGAACACCGGGGAGCTGTTTTTT; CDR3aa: CASSLFLTNTGELFF
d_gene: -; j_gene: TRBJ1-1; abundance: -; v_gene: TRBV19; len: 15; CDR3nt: TGTGCCACCTCCTTCCAGGGGTGGATGAACACTGAAGCTTTCTTT; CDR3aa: CATSFQGWMNTEAFF
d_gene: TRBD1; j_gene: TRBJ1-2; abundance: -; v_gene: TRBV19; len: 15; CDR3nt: TGTGCCAGTAGCTACCCGGCAGGGGGGGACTATGGCTACACCTTC; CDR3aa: CASSYPAGGDYGYTF
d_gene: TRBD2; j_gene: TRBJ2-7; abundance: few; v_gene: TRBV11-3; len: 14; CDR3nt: TGTGCCAGCAGCTTGGGAGGGCGGGAGAGGGAGCAGTACTTC; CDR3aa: CASSLGGREREQYF
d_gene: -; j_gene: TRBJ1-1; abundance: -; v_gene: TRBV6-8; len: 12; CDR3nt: TGTGCCACCCAGACAGAGAACACTGAAGCTTTCTTT; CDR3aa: CATQTENTEAFF
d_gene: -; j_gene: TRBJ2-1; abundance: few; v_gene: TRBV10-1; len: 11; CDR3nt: TGCGCCAGCAGTACCTACAATGAGCAGTTCTTC; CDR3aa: CASSTYNEQFF
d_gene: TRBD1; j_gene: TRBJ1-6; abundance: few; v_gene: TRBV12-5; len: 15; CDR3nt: TGTGCTAGTGCCCCGGACAGGGGCAATAATTCACCCCTCCACTTT; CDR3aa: CASAPDRGNNSPLHF
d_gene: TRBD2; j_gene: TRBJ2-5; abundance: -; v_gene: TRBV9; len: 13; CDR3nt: TGTGCCAGCGGCCGGCTAGCGGGAGAGACCCAGTACTTC; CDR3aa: CASGRLAGETQYF
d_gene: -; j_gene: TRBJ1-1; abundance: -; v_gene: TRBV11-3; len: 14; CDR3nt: TGTGCCAGCAGCACCCTCACGGAGGGGCTTGAAGCTTTCTTT; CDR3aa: CASSTLTEGLEAFF
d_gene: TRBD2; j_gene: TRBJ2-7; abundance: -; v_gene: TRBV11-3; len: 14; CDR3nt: TGTGCCAGCAGCTTAACGGGGGGGCGCGACGAGCAGTACTTC; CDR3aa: CASSLTGGRDEQYF
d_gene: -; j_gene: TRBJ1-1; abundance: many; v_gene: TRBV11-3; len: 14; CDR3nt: TGTGCCAGCAGCTTTGCGGGATTTAACACTGAAGCTTTCTTT; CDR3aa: CASSFAGFNTEAFF
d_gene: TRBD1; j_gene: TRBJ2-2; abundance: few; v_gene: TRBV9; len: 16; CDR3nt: TGTGCCAGCAGCGCACCGGGACAGGGGAACACCGGGGAGCTGTTTTTT; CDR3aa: CASSAPGQGNTGELFF
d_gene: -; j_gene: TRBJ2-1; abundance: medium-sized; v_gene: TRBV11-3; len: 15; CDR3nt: TGTGCCAGCACGCTCTCGACGGGTTCCTACAATGAGCAGTTCTTC; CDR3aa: CASTLSTGSYNEQFF
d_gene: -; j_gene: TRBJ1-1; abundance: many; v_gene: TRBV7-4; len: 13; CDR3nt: TGTGCCAGCAGCTTATTTTCAGGCACTGAAGCTTTCTTT; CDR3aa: CASSLFSGTEAFF
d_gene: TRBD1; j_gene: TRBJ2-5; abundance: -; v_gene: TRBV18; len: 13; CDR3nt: TGTGCCAGCTCACTCGGGACAGTCGAGACCCAGTACTTC; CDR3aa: CASSLGTVETQYF
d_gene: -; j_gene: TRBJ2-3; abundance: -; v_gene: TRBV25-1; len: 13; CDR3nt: TGTGCCAGCAGTGAACCGGCCGCAGATACGCAGTATTTT; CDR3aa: CASSEPAADTQYF
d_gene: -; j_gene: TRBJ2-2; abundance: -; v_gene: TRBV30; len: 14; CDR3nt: TGTGCCTGGAGTTTTAATAAGAACACCGGGGAGCTGTTTTTT; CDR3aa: CAWSFNKNTGELFF
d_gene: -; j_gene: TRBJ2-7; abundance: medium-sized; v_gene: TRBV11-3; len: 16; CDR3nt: TGTGCCAGCAGCCAAGGAAAACAGGGTCCCTCCTACGAGCAGTACTTC; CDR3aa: CASSQGKQGPSYEQYF
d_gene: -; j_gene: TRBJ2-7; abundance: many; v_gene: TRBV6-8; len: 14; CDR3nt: TGTGCCATCAGTGACTGGGAAAGCTCCTACGAGCAGTACTTC; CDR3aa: CAISDWESSYEQYF
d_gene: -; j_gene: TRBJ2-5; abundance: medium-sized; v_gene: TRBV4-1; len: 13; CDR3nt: TGCGCCAGCAGCCTCTGGACAGAAGAGACCCAGTACTTC; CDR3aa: CASSLWTEETQYF
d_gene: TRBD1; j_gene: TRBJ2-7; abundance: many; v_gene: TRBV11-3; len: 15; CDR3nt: TGTGCCAGCAGCCAGGACAGGGGGACCTCCTACGAGCAGTACTTC; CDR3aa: CASSQDRGTSYEQYF